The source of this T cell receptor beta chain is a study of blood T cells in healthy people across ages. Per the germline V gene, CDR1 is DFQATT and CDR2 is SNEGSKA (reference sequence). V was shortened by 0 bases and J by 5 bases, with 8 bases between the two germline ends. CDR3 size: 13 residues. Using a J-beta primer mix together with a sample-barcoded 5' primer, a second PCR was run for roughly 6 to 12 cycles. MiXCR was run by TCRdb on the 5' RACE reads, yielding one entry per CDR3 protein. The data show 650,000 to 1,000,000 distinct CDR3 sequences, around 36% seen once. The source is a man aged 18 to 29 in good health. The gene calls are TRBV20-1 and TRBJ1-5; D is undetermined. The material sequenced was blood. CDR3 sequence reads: CSARDISDQPQHF. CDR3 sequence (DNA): TGCAGTGCTAGAGATATAAGCGATCAGCCCCAGCATTTT.